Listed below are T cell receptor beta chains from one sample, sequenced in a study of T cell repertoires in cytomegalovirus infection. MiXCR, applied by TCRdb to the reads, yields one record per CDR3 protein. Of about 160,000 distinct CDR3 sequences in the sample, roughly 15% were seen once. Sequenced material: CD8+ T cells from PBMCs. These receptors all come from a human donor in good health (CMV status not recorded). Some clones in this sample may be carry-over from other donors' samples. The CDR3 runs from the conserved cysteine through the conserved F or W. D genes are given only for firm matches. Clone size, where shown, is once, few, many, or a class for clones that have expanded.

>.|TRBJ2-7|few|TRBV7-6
TGTGCCAGCAGCCCCCGGGCCGGGGGCCTACACGAGCAGTACTTC
CASSPRAGGLHEQYF
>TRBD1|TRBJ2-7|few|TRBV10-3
TGTGCCATCAGTGAGGTAGGACGGGACAGCTCCTACGAGCAGTACTTC
CAISEVGRDSSYEQYF
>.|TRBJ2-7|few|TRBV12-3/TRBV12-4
TGTGTCAGCAGACAGAACGAGCAGTACTTC
CVSRQNEQYF
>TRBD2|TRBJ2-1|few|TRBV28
TGTGCCAGCAGTTTGACTAGCGGGAGGCAGTATGAGCAATTCTTC
CASSLTSGRQYEQFF
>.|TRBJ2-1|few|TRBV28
TGTGCCAGCAGTCCCCTCGGGGGCAATGAGCAGTTCTTC
CASSPLGGNEQFF
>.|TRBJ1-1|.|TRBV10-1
TGCGCCAGCAGTGAGACCTCTAACACTGAAGCTTTCTTT
CASSETSNTEAFF
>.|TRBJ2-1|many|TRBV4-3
TGCGCCAGCAGCCCTCAAGGATTAGGCGACTACTACAATGAGCAGTTCTTC
CASSPQGLGDYYNEQFF
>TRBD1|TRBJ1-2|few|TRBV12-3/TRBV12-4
TGTGCCAGCAATTATGGGACAGGGTCCGGCTACACCTTC
CASNYGTGSGYTF
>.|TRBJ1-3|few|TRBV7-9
TGTGCCAGCAGGGGAGGGTCTGGAAACACCATATATTTT
CASRGGSGNTIYF
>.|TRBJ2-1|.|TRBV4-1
TGCGCCAGCAGCCAAGACGATCATGAAGCCTACAATGAGCAGTTCTTC
CASSQDDHEAYNEQFF
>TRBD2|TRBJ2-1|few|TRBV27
TGTGCTGCGGGGGGATTTGAGCAGTTCTTC
CAAGGFEQFF
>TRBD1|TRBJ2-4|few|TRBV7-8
TGTGCCAGCAGCTCCCAGGGACAGGGGAAAATAGACATTCAGTACTTC
CASSSQGQGKIDIQYF
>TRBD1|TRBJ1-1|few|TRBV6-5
TGTGCCAGCACCCAGGGGGTTTGGACTGAAGCTTTCTTT
CASTQGVWTEAFF